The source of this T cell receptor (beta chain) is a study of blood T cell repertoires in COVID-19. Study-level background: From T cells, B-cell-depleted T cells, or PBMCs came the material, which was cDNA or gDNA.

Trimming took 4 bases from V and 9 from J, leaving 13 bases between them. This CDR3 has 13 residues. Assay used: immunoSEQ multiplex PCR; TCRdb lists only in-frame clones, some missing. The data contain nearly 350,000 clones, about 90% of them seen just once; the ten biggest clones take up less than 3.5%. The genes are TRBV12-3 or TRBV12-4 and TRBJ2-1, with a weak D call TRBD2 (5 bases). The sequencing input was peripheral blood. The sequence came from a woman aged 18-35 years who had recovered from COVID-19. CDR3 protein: CASSSTSVGEQFF. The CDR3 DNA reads TGTGCCAGCAGTTCCACTAGTGTCGGTGAGCAGTTCTTC.